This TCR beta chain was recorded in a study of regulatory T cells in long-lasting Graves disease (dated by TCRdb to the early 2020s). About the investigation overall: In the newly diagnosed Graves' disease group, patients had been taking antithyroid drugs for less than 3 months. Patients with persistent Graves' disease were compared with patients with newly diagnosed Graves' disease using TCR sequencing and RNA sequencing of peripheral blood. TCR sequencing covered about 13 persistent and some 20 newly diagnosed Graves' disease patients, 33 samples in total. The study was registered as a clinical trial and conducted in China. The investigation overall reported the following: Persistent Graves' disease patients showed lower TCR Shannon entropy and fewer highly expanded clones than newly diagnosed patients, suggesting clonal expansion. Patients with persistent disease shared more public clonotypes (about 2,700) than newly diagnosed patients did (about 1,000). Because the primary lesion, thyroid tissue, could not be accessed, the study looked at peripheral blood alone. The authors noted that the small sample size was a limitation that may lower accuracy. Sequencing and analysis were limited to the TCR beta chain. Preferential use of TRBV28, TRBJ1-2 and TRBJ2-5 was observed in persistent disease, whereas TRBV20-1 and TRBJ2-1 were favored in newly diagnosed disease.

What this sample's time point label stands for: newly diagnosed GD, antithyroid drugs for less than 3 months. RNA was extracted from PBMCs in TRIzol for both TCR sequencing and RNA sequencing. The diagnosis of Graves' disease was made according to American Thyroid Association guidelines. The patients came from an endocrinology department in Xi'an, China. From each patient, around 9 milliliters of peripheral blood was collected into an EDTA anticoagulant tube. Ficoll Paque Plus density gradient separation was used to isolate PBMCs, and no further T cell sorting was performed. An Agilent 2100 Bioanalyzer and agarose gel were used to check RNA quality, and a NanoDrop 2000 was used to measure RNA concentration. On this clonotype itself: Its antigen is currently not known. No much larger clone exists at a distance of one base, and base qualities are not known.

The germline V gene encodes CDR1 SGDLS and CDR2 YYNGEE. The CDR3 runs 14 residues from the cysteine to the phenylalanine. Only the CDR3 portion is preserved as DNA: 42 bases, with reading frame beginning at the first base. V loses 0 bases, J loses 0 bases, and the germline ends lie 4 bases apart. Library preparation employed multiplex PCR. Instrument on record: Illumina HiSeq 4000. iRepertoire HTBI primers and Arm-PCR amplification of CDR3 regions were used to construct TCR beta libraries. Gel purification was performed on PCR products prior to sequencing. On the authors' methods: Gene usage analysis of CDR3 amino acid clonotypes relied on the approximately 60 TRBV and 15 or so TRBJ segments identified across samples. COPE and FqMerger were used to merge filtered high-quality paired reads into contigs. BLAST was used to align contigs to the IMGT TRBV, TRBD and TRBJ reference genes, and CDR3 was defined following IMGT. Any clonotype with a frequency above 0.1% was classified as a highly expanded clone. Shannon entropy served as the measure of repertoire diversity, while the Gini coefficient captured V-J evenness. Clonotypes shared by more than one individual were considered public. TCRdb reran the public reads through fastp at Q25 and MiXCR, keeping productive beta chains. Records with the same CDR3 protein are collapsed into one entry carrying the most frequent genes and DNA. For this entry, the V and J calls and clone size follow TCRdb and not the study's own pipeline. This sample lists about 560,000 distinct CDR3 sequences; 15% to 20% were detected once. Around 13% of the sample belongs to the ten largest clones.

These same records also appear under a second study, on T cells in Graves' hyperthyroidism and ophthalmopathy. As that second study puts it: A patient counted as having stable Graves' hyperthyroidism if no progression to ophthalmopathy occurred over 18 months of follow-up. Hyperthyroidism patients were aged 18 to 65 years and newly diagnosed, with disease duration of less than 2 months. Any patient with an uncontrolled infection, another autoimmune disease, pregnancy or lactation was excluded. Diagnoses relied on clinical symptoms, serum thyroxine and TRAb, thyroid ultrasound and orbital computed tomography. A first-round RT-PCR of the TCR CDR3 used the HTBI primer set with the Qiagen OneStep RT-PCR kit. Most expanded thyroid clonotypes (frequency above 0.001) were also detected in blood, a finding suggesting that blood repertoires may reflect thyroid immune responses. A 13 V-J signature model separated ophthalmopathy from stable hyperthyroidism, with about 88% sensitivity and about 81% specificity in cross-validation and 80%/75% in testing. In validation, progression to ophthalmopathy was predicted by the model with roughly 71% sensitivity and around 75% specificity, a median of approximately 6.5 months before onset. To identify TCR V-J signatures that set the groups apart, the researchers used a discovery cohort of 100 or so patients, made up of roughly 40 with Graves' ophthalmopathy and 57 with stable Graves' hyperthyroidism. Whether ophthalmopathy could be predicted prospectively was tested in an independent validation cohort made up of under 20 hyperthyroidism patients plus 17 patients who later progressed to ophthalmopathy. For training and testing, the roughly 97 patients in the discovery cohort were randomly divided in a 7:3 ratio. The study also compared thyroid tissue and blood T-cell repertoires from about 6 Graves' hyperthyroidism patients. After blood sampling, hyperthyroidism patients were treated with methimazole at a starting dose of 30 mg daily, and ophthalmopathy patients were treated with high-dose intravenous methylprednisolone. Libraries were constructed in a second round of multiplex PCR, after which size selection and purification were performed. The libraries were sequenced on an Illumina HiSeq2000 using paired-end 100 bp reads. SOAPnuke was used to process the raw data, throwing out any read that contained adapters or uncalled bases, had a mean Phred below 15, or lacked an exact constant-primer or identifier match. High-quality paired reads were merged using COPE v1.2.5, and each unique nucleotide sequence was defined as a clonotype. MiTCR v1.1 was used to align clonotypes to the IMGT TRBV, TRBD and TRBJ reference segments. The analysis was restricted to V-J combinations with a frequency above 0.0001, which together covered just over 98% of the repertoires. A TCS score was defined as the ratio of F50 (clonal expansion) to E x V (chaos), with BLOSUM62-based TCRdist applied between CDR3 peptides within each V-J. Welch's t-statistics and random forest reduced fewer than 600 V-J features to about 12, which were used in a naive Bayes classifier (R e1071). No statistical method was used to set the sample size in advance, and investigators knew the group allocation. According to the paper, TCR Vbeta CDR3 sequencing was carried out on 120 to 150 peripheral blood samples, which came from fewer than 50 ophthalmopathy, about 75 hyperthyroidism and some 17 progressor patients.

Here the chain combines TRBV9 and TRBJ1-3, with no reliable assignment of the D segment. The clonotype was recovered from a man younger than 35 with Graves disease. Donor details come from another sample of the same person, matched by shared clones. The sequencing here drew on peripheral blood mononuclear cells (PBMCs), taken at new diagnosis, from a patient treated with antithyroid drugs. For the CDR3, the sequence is CASSVGSSGNTIYF. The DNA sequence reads TGTGCCAGCAGCGTAGGTAGCTCTGGAAACACCATATATTTT. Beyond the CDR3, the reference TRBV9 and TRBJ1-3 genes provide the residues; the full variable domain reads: DSGVTQTPKHLITATGQRVTLRCSPRSGDLSVYWYQQSLDQGLQFLIQYYNGEERAKGNILERFSAQQFPDLHSELNLSSLELGDSALYFCASSVGSSGNTIYFGEGSWLTVV.